This T cell receptor (beta chain) was profiled in a study of OX40 agonist ivuxolimab in advanced cancers. Study-level results: Part of the nonresponder group also had normalized T-cell clonal expansion that was low. More expanded clones were seen, on average, in CD8+ T cells than in CD4+.

To note about this clone: Antigen specificity is unknown.

After removal of 4 bases from V and 3 bases from J, the junction contained 5 bases not matched to a gene. CDR3 length: 14 amino acids. Germline assignment: CDR1 SGHKS and CDR2 YYEKEE (reference sequence). The protocol was immunoSEQ multiplex PCR, while the TCRdb copy is restricted to in-frame clones and leaves out a portion. The sample records 20,000 to 25,000 clones, around 75% being singletons. The clonotype comes from an adult with an advanced solid tumor such as melanoma, head and neck, liver or kidney cancer. The specimen comprised CD4+ or CD8+ T cells sorted from blood, sampled in a trial of the OX40 agonist ivuxolimab. The genes are TRBV5-5 and TRBJ2-7; 9 nucleotides match TRBD1. Here the CDR3 reads CASSPEGQGYEQYF. Here the CDR3 DNA reads TGTGCCAGCAGCCCGGAGGGACAGGGCTACGAGCAGTACTTC.